These 19 T cell receptor beta chains were all obtained from the same sample, sequenced in a study of cytomegalovirus exposure and HLA in healthy donors. Use of 60 Vbeta and 13 Jbeta primers characterized the PCR. Data came from immunoSEQ multiplex PCR; TCRdb stores just in-frame clones and leaves some out. Of about 220,000 clones listed, 60% to 80% are singletons. Sequencing was performed on PBMCs. The source is a woman aged 25 to 39 in good health and CMV-seronegative.

The CDR3 DNA reads TGTGCCAGCAGCCCCCAGGGAACAGATACGCAGTATTTT. It encodes CASSPQGTDTQYF. The rearrangement joins TRBV7-2 to TRBJ2-3, with D possibly TRBD1 on 5 matching bases. This CDR3 contains 13 residues. CDR1 and CDR2 from the germline V gene are SGHTA and FQGNSA. Trimming stripped 5 bases from V and 3 bases from J, with 9 bases between.

The V gene is TRBV4-1, the J gene TRBJ2-1; TRBD1 matches 10 bases. The V segment lost 7 bases and the J segment 4 bases; nucleotides outside the gene matches: 10. Germline V lookup: CDR1 MGHRA, CDR2 YSYEKL. This CDR3 is built from 16 residues. CDR3 protein: CASTQTPGQGYNEQFF. CDR3 coding DNA: TGCGCCAGCACACAAACCCCGGGACAGGGGTACAATGAGCAGTTCTTC.

This clone occurred once. This chain connects TRBV4-1 to TRBJ2-2; 12 bases are a match to TRBD1. The trim removed 0 bases at V and 4 bases at J, leaving 6 bases unmatched. The CDR3 length is 18 residues. The V gene's germline CDR1 is MGHRA and CDR2 YSYEKL. CDR3 residues: CASSQEWDRGRGTGELFF. The CDR3 bases are TGCGCCAGCAGCCAAGAGTGGGACAGGGGGCGAGGCACCGGGGAGCTGTTTTTT.

The V call is TRBV29-1, the J call TRBJ1-2; a weak D match, TRBD1 (5 bases). The CDR3 covers 14 residues. Germline assignment: CDR1 SQVTM and CDR2 ANQGSEA. V was clipped by 8 bases and J by 4 bases, with 20 bases between them. The CDR3 spells CSTERDGTFYGYTF. CDR3 coding DNA: TGCAGCACCGAAAGGGACGGGACTTTCTATGGCTACACCTTC.

The chain uses TRBV9 and TRBJ1-6; perhaps TRBD1 as D (6 bases). CDR3 length: 14 amino acids. With 4 bases removed from V and 6 bases from J, the gap between germline ends came to 11 bases. Germline lookup yields CDR1 SGDLS and CDR2 YYNGEE. The CDR3 DNA reads TGTGCCAGCAGCTTAGGGGGGGGTAATTCACCCCTCCACTTT. Protein sequence: CASSLGGGNSPLHF.

V and J are TRBV11-3 and TRBJ1-5; the D gene is possibly TRBD1 (5 bases). There are 15 residues in the CDR3. V was pared by 0 bases and J by 4 bases, with 10 bases between. In germline, CDR1 is SGHNT, CDR2 YENEEA. CDR3 DNA: TGTGCCAGCAGCTTAGACCGGGGGGTGAATCAGCCCCAGCATTTT. This sequence encodes CASSLDRGVNQPQHF.

The chain carries TRBV11-2 and TRBJ1-1; D call uncertain. Per germline, CDR1 SGHAT and CDR2 FQNNGV. CDR3 length equals 15 residues. V gave up 2 bases and J gave up 0 bases, with 10 bases separating them. The CDR3 nucleotides read TGTGCCAGCAGCTTATGGGCTTCATTGAACACTGAAGCTTTCTTT. This encodes CASSLWASLNTEAFF.

A single count supports this clone. This sequence joins TRBV7-8 and TRBJ2-3; 12 bases are a match to TRBD2. Germline CDR1 is SGHVS and CDR2 is FQNEAQ. J was trimmed by 1 base and V by 5 bases; bases with no gene match: 16. The CDR3 is 20 amino acids. CDR3 sequence reads: CASSLRPRLAGGPGTDTQYF. The CDR3 DNA reads as TGTGCCAGCAGCCTAAGGCCCCGGCTAGCGGGGGGGCCGGGCACAGATACGCAGTATTTT.

This rearrangement joins TRBV19 to TRBJ1-1; D not resolved. The germline gives CDR1 LNHDA, CDR2 SQIVND (reference sequence). The CDR3 has 13 residues. Trimming stripped 4 bases from V and 2 bases from J, with 8 bases between. CDR3 protein: CASSTLFNTEAFF. Written as DNA, the CDR3 is TGTGCCAGTAGTACCCTATTCAACACTGAAGCTTTCTTT.

The chain is built from TRBV19 and TRBJ2-1, with 9 bases lining up with TRBD2. With 5 bases clipped from V and 4 bases from J, the junction kept 12 bases outside the gene matches. The CDR3 consists of 17 residues. Germline CDR1 LNHDA, CDR2 SQIVND (reference sequence). The chain's CDR3 is CASSSPPVAGAYNEQFF. The CDR3, as DNA: TGTGCCAGTAGTTCCCCTCCCGTAGCGGGAGCTTACAATGAGCAGTTCTTC.

The chain recombines TRBV6-1 with TRBJ1-4, with no clear D. This CDR3 comprises 14 residues. With 4 bases removed from V and 5 bases from J, the gap between germline ends came to 11 bases. CDR1 MNHNS and CDR2 SASEGT come from the germline V gene. The CDR3 nucleotides read TGTGCCAGCAGTGTGGTATCGGGGAATGAAAAACTGTTTTTT. Translating gives CASSVVSGNEKLFF.

The chain couples TRBV19 to TRBJ1-2, with 9 bases identical to TRBD1. V lost 6 bases, J lost 8 bases, and 4 bases stayed unmatched. The CDR3 contains 12 residues. CDR1 is LNHDA, CDR2 SQIVND, per germline (reference sequence). CDR3 nucleotide sequence: TGTGCCAGTAGGGGACAGGGTGACGGCTACACCTTC. It translates to CASRGQGDGYTF.

The chain couples TRBV7-3 to TRBJ1-2, with TRBD1 identical over 8 bases. V gave up 5 bases and J gave up 4 bases; unmatched junction bases: 3. Germline lookup yields CDR1 SGHTA and CDR2 FQGTGA. This CDR3 contains 13 residues. The CDR3, as DNA: TGTGCCAGCAGCCCTGACAGGGGCTATGGCTACACCTTC. It encodes CASSPDRGYGYTF.

This clone was found a few times. The same CDR3 can be traced to other DNA sequences in this sample. The chain employs TRBV5-1 and TRBJ1-4, with D possibly matching TRBD1 (6 bases). Germline V CDR1 and CDR2: SGHRS, YFSETQ. V dropped 2 bases and J dropped 5 bases, with 10 bases sitting between them. The CDR3 contains 14 residues. The CDR3 reads CASSLGQGNEKLFF. The DNA of the CDR3 is TGCGCCAGCAGCTTAGGGCAGGGGAATGAAAAACTGTTTTTT.

In the case of this clone: At one end the junction does not follow the germline gene, possibly because of a read error. The chain has TRBV7-7 and TRBJ2-5; TRBD1 might be the D (7 bases). Germline V gives CDR1 SSHAT, CDR2 FNYEAQ (reference sequence). This CDR3 comprises 13 residues. This chain's CDR3 is CASSPTGEEAQYF. CDR3 coding DNA: TGTGCTAGCAGCCCTACAGGGGAGGAGGCCCAGTACTTC. Based on the CDR3 plus reference TRBV7-7 and TRBJ2-5, the full variable domain is GAGVSQSPRYKVTKRGQDVTLRCDPISSHATLYWYQQALGQGPEFLTYFNYEAQPDKSGLPSDRFSAERPEGSISTLTIQRTEQRDSAMYRCASSPTGEEAQYFGPGTRLLVL.

The rearrangement joins TRBV14 to TRBJ2-1; D unclear. V was pared by 2 bases and J by 9 bases, with 11 bases between. Germline V CDR1 and CDR2: SGHDN, FVKESK. The CDR3 runs to 13 residues. CDR3 sequence (DNA): TGTGCCAGCAGCCAATCCACTCAGCGTGAGCAGTTCTTC. This encodes CASSQSTQREQFF.

This clone was seen only once. CDR3: CASSTSGTGVFGYTF. The CDR3 DNA reads as TGTGCCAGCAGCACTTCCGGGACAGGGGTGTTTGGCTACACCTTC. The chain links TRBV7-9 to TRBJ1-2, with TRBD1 identical over 10 bases. Germline CDR1 reads SEHNR; CDR2 reads FQNEAQ (reference sequence). CDR3 length: 15 amino acids. V was pared by 5 bases and J by 7 bases, with 10 bases of the junction left unmatched.

This sequence joins TRBV7-8 and TRBJ2-5, with 10 bases that match TRBD1. The V segment lost 5 bases and the J segment 7 bases; nucleotides outside the gene matches: 13. Germline V gene lookup returns CDR1 SGHVS and CDR2 FQNEAQ. The CDR3 runs to 16 residues. In DNA form, the CDR3 reads TGTGCCAGCAGCCCCGGGGGACAGGGGACCCTAGCGACCCAGTACTTC. Protein sequence: CASSPGGQGTLATQYF.

The CDR3 sequence: CATSSRKGQLGEKLFF. The CDR3 bases are TGTGCCACCAGCAGCCGGAAGGGGCAACTCGGTGAAAAACTGTTTTTT. The V call is TRBV15, the J call TRBJ1-4, with D maybe TRBD1 (5 bases). V was clipped by 3 bases and J by 7 bases, with 18 bases between them. The CDR3 extends over 16 amino acids. CDR1 is LNHNV and CDR2 is YYDKDF in the germline V gene (reference sequence).